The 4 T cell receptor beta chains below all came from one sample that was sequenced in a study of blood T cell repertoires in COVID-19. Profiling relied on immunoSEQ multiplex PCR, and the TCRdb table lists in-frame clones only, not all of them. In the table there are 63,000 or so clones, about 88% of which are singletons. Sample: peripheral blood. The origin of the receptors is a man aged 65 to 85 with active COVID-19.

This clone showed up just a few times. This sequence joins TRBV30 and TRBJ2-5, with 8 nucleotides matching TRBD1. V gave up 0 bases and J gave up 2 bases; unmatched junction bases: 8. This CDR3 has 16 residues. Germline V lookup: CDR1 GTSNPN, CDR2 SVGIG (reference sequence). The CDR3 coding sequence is TGTGCCTGGAGTGTTCCTCCAACAGGGGGACAAGAGACCCAGTACTTC. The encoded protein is CAWSVPPTGGQETQYF. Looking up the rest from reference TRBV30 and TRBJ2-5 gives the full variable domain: SQTIHQWPATLVQPVGSPLSLECTVEGTSNPNLYWYRQAAGRGLQLLFYSVGIGQISSEVPQNLSASRPQDRQFILSSKKLLLSDSGFYLCAWSVPPTGGQETQYFGPGTRLLVL.

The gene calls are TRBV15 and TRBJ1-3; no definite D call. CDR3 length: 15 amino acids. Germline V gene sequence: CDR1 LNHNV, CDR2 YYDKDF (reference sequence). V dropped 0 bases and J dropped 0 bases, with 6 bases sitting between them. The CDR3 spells CATSRESNSGNTIYF. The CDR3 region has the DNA TGTGCCACCAGCAGAGAAAGCAACTCTGGAAACACCATATATTTT. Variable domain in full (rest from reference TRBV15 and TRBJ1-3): DAMVIQNPRYQVTQFGKPVTLSCSQTLNHNVMYWYQQKSSQAPKLLFHYYDKDFNNEADTPDNFQSRRPNTSFCFLDIRSPGLGDTAMYLCATSRESNSGNTIYFGEGSWLTVV.

The CDR3 loop is CASSPGGATDTQYF. CDR3 in DNA: TGTGCCAGCTCCCCCGGGGGGGCTACAGATACGCAGTATTTT. The chain carries TRBV18 and TRBJ2-3, with 8 bases fitting TRBD2. With 6 bases clipped from V and 3 bases from J, the junction kept 5 bases outside the gene matches. CDR3 length: 14 amino acids. Germline CDR1 is KGHSH and CDR2 is LQKENI.

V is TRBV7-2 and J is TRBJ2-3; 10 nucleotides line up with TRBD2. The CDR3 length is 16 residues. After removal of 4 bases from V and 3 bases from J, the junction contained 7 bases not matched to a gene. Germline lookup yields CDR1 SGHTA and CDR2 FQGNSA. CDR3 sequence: CASSSLAGVWTDTQYF. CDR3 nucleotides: TGTGCCAGCAGCTCCCTAGCGGGAGTGTGGACAGATACGCAGTATTTT. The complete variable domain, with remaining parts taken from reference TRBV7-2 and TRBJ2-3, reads GAGVSQSPSNKVTEKGKDVELRCDPISGHTALYWYRQSLGQGLEFLIYFQGNSAPDKSGLPSDRFSAERTGGSVSTLTIQRTQQEDSAVYLCASSSLAGVWTDTQYFGPGTRLTVL.